The rows below give T cell receptor beta chains drawn from one sample of a study of identical twins. TCRdb fed the 5' RACE reads into MiXCR, producing one record per CDR3 protein. The data show roughly 630,000 distinct CDR3 sequences, with under 8.5% seen just once and roughly 1.6% held by the top ten. A further study also used this sample, focusing on yellow fever vaccine responses in identical twins.

Sequences were obtained from PBMCs. These receptors all stem from a woman aged 18-30 years in good health. CDR3s leave out the opening cysteine and the closing phenylalanine or tryptophan. The listing skips clone size in some rows; elsewhere it reads once, few, many or a size class.

v_call: TRBV12-3/TRBV12-4; j_call: TRBJ2-1; clone_size: many; cdr3_aa: ASRIAGGPRGEQF
v_call: TRBV5-1; j_call: TRBJ2-3; clone_size: few; cdr3_aa: ASSFRGRMGADTQY
v_call: TRBV20-1; j_call: TRBJ2-1; clone_size: many; cdr3_aa: SASWGEQF
v_call: TRBV24-1; j_call: TRBJ2-3; clone_size: many; cdr3_aa: ATSDRGGRQDTQY
v_call: TRBV7-4; j_call: TRBJ2-5; clone_size: -; cdr3_aa: ASSFLWQGQETQY
v_call: TRBV10-3; j_call: TRBJ2-2; clone_size: -; cdr3_aa: AISEGVIPTGELF
v_call: TRBV3-1; j_call: TRBJ2-6; clone_size: -; cdr3_aa: ASSPLPGTALSGANVLT
v_call: TRBV7-3; j_call: TRBJ2-3; clone_size: -; cdr3_aa: ASSLDPTSTDTQY
v_call: TRBV3-1; j_call: TRBJ2-4; clone_size: -; cdr3_aa: ASSRGTGGTNIQY
v_call: TRBV20-1; j_call: TRBJ2-3; clone_size: -; cdr3_aa: SAQGARGGPTDTQY
v_call: TRBV29-1; j_call: TRBJ1-5; clone_size: few; cdr3_aa: SVLEYSNQPQH
v_call: TRBV12-3/TRBV12-4; j_call: TRBJ1-1; clone_size: few; cdr3_aa: ASSFVQGANTEAF
v_call: TRBV3-1; j_call: TRBJ1-4; clone_size: -; cdr3_aa: ASSPSGQSNSPYKLKKLF
v_call: TRBV20-1; j_call: TRBJ2-1; clone_size: -; cdr3_aa: SARDVLDKYNEQF
v_call: TRBV20-1; j_call: TRBJ2-2; clone_size: -; cdr3_aa: SAGGRDTGELF
v_call: TRBV27; j_call: TRBJ2-1; clone_size: many; cdr3_aa: ASSPWDRAYNEQF
v_call: TRBV7-8; j_call: TRBJ1-5; clone_size: -; cdr3_aa: ASSLGVYGQPQH
v_call: TRBV19; j_call: TRBJ2-4; clone_size: -; cdr3_aa: ASRGSAGRESIQY
v_call: TRBV7-6; j_call: TRBJ2-1; clone_size: -; cdr3_aa: ASISRPGTSGSNSYNEQF
v_call: TRBV7-9; j_call: TRBJ1-5; clone_size: many; cdr3_aa: ASSYAYSNQPQH
v_call: TRBV5-1; j_call: TRBJ1-1; clone_size: few; cdr3_aa: ASSLASVNTEAF
v_call: TRBV5-1; j_call: TRBJ2-7; clone_size: -; cdr3_aa: ASSSGQRSSYEQY
v_call: TRBV6-5; j_call: TRBJ1-1; clone_size: -; cdr3_aa: ASRYQGQNTEAF
v_call: TRBV11-3; j_call: TRBJ2-1; clone_size: many; cdr3_aa: ASSLGGSHNEQF
v_call: TRBV5-1; j_call: TRBJ1-1; clone_size: few; cdr3_aa: ASRNMGQSYTEAF
v_call: TRBV4-1; j_call: TRBJ2-7; clone_size: -; cdr3_aa: ASSQGFSYEQY
v_call: TRBV7-9; j_call: TRBJ2-6; clone_size: few; cdr3_aa: ASSLGGGANVLT
v_call: TRBV6-5; j_call: TRBJ2-5; clone_size: -; cdr3_aa: ASSYYGGEETQY
v_call: TRBV9; j_call: TRBJ2-1; clone_size: many; cdr3_aa: ASSRSSGHSYNEQF
v_call: TRBV5-1; j_call: TRBJ2-5; clone_size: -; cdr3_aa: ASSIGGPRETQY
v_call: TRBV2; j_call: TRBJ2-4; clone_size: many; cdr3_aa: ASTAFKNIQY
v_call: TRBV12-3/TRBV12-4; j_call: TRBJ2-1; clone_size: many; cdr3_aa: ASSLRGGDNEQF
v_call: TRBV27; j_call: TRBJ1-5; clone_size: -; cdr3_aa: ASSMYSNQPQH
v_call: TRBV7-8; j_call: TRBJ1-6; clone_size: -; cdr3_aa: ASSLGGVGSSYNSPLH
v_call: TRBV7-9; j_call: TRBJ2-6; clone_size: -; cdr3_aa: ASSLTRDSGANVLT
v_call: TRBV24-1; j_call: TRBJ2-1; clone_size: many; cdr3_aa: ATSQPFSGRRDEQF
v_call: TRBV18; j_call: TRBJ2-5; clone_size: -; cdr3_aa: ASSPLGQGLQETQY
v_call: TRBV6-1; j_call: TRBJ1-2; clone_size: many; cdr3_aa: ASSKNRPYGYT
v_call: TRBV29-1; j_call: TRBJ2-1; clone_size: few; cdr3_aa: SGAWIEQF
v_call: TRBV5-1; j_call: TRBJ1-3; clone_size: many; cdr3_aa: ASRPQGTSGNTIY
v_call: TRBV5-6; j_call: TRBJ2-1; clone_size: few; cdr3_aa: ASSLAKTGETGNEQF
v_call: TRBV20-1; j_call: TRBJ2-2; clone_size: -; cdr3_aa: SAKESGTGPAGELF
v_call: TRBV20-1; j_call: TRBJ1-6; clone_size: many; cdr3_aa: SAFDSGSSYNSPLH
v_call: TRBV29-1; j_call: TRBJ2-7; clone_size: many; cdr3_aa: SVTLRDRGSEQY
v_call: TRBV7-9; j_call: TRBJ1-3; clone_size: few; cdr3_aa: ASTQDRGPSGNTIY
v_call: TRBV28; j_call: TRBJ2-7; clone_size: few; cdr3_aa: ASSTLAGRLYEQY
v_call: TRBV7-9; j_call: TRBJ2-1; clone_size: -; cdr3_aa: ASSFFSGLAGVNEQF
v_call: TRBV28; j_call: TRBJ2-5; clone_size: -; cdr3_aa: ASSQYGATDYSPQETQY
v_call: TRBV12-3/TRBV12-4; j_call: TRBJ2-7; clone_size: -; cdr3_aa: ASTNGYEQY
v_call: TRBV7-8; j_call: TRBJ1-1; clone_size: many; cdr3_aa: ASSLLLDTEAF
v_call: TRBV5-1; j_call: TRBJ2-1; clone_size: many; cdr3_aa: ASRPGQGAYNEQF
v_call: TRBV24-1; j_call: TRBJ2-1; clone_size: few; cdr3_aa: ATSSPRELYNEQF
v_call: TRBV7-9; j_call: TRBJ2-1; clone_size: -; cdr3_aa: ASSRTTGGINEQF
v_call: TRBV19; j_call: TRBJ2-1; clone_size: few; cdr3_aa: ASISGPEQF
v_call: TRBV5-1; j_call: TRBJ2-1; clone_size: few; cdr3_aa: ASSLESTLNEQF